Listed below are T cell receptor beta chains from one sample, sequenced in a study of CDR3 diversity in severe acne. In TCRdb, the PCR reads were re-called with MiXCR into one record per CDR3 protein. The sample carries about 84,000 distinct CDR3 sequences, roughly 51% recorded once. Sequenced: blood. The receptors originated from a male donor in good health, without acne. The CDR3 runs from the conserved cysteine through the conserved F or W. A D gene is named only where the DNA matches it firmly. Not every row has a clone size; where given, it reads once, few, many or a size class.

V gene	D gene	clone size	J gene	CDR3 protein	CDR3 DNA
TRBV6-4	TRBD2	-	TRBJ2-7	CASSVTSGGSEQYF	TGTGCCAGCAGTGTGACTAGCGGGGGGTCCGAGCAGTACTTC
TRBV9	-	-	TRBJ2-5	CASSVDSGTFQETQYF	TGTGCCAGCAGCGTAGATTCCGGGACTTTTCAAGAGACCCAGTACTTC
TRBV5-1	-	-	TRBJ2-1	CASSLAEIQFF	TGCGCCAGCAGCTTGGCAGAGATACAGTTCTTC
TRBV11-1	-	-	TRBJ1-1	CASSLGRTGTEAFF	TGTGCCAGCAGCTTAGGCCGGACCGGGACTGAAGCTTTCTTT
TRBV7-6	-	-	TRBJ1-5	CASSFHPDQPQHF	TGTGCCAGCAGCTTCCATCCCGATCAGCCCCAGCATTTT
TRBV7-9	-	few	TRBJ2-6	CASSLGPSSGANVLTF	TGTGCCAGCAGCTTAGGGCCGAGCTCTGGGGCCAACGTCCTGACTTTC
TRBV2	TRBD1	-	TRBJ1-5	CASRLQGYNQPQHF	TGTGCCAGCCGTCTACAGGGGTACAATCAGCCCCAGCATTTT
TRBV7-9	-	-	TRBJ1-3	CASSSTNLEGNTIYF	TGTGCCAGCAGCTCGACTAACCTGGAGGGAAACACCATATATTTT
TRBV7-9	-	few	TRBJ2-7	CASSLLSEQYF	TGTGCCAGCAGCTTATTAAGTGAGCAGTACTTC
TRBV20-1	-	many	TRBJ1-1	CSARFSGTQNTEAFF	TGCAGTGCTAGATTCTCCGGGACTCAGAACACTGAAGCTTTCTTT
TRBV10-1	TRBD1	many	TRBJ2-7	CASSDPGTGSYEQYF	TGCGCCAGCAGTGACCCCGGGACAGGTTCCTACGAGCAGTACTTC
TRBV9	-	many	TRBJ1-1	CASSPDRIGTEAFF	TGTGCCAGCAGCCCCGACAGGATAGGGACTGAAGCTTTCTTT
TRBV10-3	-	-	TRBJ2-5	CAISDYLAGAQYF	TGTGCCATCAGTGACTACCTGGCCGGGGCCCAGTACTTC
TRBV5-1	-	many	TRBJ2-1	CASSAGTIYNEQFF	TGCGCCAGCAGCGCCGGGACAATCTACAATGAGCAGTTCTTC
TRBV24-1	TRBD2	-	TRBJ2-3	CATSDSGRTDTQYF	TGTGCCACCAGTGATAGCGGGAGAACAGATACGCAGTATTTT
TRBV20-1	TRBD2	-	TRBJ2-1	CSAKAGGRLGEQFF	TGCAGTGCTAAGGCGGGAGGGCGGCTAGGTGAGCAGTTCTTC
TRBV25-1	TRBD1	-	TRBJ2-3	CASSRDRGRDTQYF	TGTGCCAGCAGCAGAGACAGGGGGCGTGATACGCAGTATTTT
TRBV2	-	-	TRBJ2-2	CASSDWATGELFF	TGTGCCAGCAGTGATTGGGCGACAGGGGAGCTGTTTTTT
TRBV5-1	-	once	TRBJ2-5	CASSLPIPGETQYF	TGCGCCAGCAGCTTGCCCATTCCAGGGGAGACCCAGTACTTC
TRBV11-3	TRBD1	once	TRBJ2-7	CASSSRTGRYEQYF	TGTGCCAGCAGCTCCCGGACAGGGCGGTACGAGCAGTACTTC
TRBV25-1	TRBD1	many	TRBJ1-4	CASRFFGQGGEKLFF	TGTGCCAGCAGGTTCTTTGGACAGGGAGGAGAAAAACTGTTTTTT
TRBV24-1	-	-	TRBJ2-7	CATFGTGTYEQYF	TGTGCCACCTTCGGCACAGGAACCTACGAGCAGTACTTC
TRBV20-1	-	-	TRBJ2-7	CSAGDGAYNEQYF	TGCAGTGCCGGGGACGGAGCCTACAATGAGCAGTACTTC
TRBV6-6	TRBD1	many	TRBJ2-1	CASSQTQTGGVYNEQFF	TGTGCCAGCAGTCAGACACAGACAGGGGGAGTCTACAATGAGCAGTTCTTC
TRBV19	-	-	TRBJ1-3	CASSNIWGTEDGYTIYF	TGTGCCAGTAGTAATATTTGGGGGACTGAGGATGGCTACACCATATATTTT
TRBV5-1	TRBD1	-	TRBJ2-7	CASSLPGQGSWNYEQYF	TGCGCCAGCAGCTTACCGGGACAGGGATCGTGGAACTACGAGCAGTACTTC
TRBV27	TRBD2	many	TRBJ2-7	CASTPAAGGAYEQYF	TGTGCCAGCACCCCAGCTGCGGGGGGCGCCTACGAGCAGTACTTC
TRBV28	-	-	TRBJ2-2	CASSTKGTGELFF	TGTGCCAGCAGTACTAAAGGGACAGGGGAGCTGTTTTTT
TRBV2	TRBD2	-	TRBJ2-3	CASRLAGGPIDTQYF	TGTGCCAGCCGACTAGCGGGAGGGCCAATAGATACGCAGTATTTT
TRBV20-1	TRBD1	many	TRBJ1-6	CSAKGTENSPLHF	TGCAGTGCTAAAGGGACAGAAAATTCACCCCTCCACTTT
TRBV9	-	-	TRBJ1-4	CASSYRQNEKLFF	TGTGCCAGCAGCTACAGACAGAATGAAAAACTGTTTTTT
TRBV27	-	many	TRBJ1-5	CASSLGWRPDYQPQHF	TGTGCCAGCAGTTTAGGCTGGCGGCCAGATTATCAGCCCCAGCATTTT
TRBV25-1	-	-	TRBJ1-5	CASSEALWGDVQPQHF	TGTGCCAGCAGTGAAGCGCTGTGGGGAGATGTTCAGCCCCAGCATTTT
TRBV20-1	-	-	TRBJ2-1	CSASSPGAWDEQFF	TGCAGCGCCAGCAGCCCGGGCGCCTGGGATGAGCAGTTCTTC
TRBV25-1	TRBD1	-	TRBJ2-1	CASGQGRGNEQFF	TGTGCCAGCGGACAGGGAAGAGGCAATGAGCAGTTCTTC
TRBV10-2	-	-	TRBJ2-2	CASSEGGWAGELFF	TGCGCCAGCAGTGAGGGGGGGTGGGCCGGGGAGCTGTTTTTT
TRBV19	-	-	TRBJ2-5	CASGTFTGETQYF	TGTGCCAGCGGGACCTTTACTGGGGAGACCCAGTACTTC
TRBV6-5	-	many	TRBJ1-3	CASSRQEVSGNTIYF	TGTGCCAGCAGCCGACAGGAGGTCTCTGGAAACACCATATATTTT
TRBV14	-	-	TRBJ2-6	CASSQPVKGANVLTF	TGTGCCAGCAGCCAGCCGGTAAAAGGGGCCAACGTCCTGACTTTC
TRBV7-8	TRBD1	-	TRBJ2-2	CASSLDVGQGATGELFF	TGTGCCAGCAGTTTGGATGTAGGACAGGGGGCAACCGGGGAGCTGTTTTTT
TRBV6-5	-	-	TRBJ1-4	CASSRGGGHEKLFF	TGTGCCAGCAGCCGGGGGGGGGGGCACGAAAAACTGTTTTTT
TRBV4-2	-	-	TRBJ1-1	CASSQEWGADTEAFF	TGTGCCAGCAGCCAAGAGTGGGGGGCGGACACTGAAGCTTTCTTT
TRBV7-9	-	-	TRBJ1-4	CASSMGQNEKLFF	TGTGCCAGCAGCATGGGACAAAATGAAAAACTGTTTTTT
TRBV5-1	TRBD1	many	TRBJ2-1	CASSLGGTGFGNEQFF	TGCGCCAGCAGCTTGGGTGGGACAGGGTTCGGCAATGAGCAGTTCTTC
TRBV9	-	medium-sized	TRBJ1-1	CASSAPDRNTEAFF	TGTGCCAGCAGCGCGCCGGACAGGAACACTGAAGCTTTCTTT
TRBV5-1	-	-	TRBJ1-1	CASSLGPVNTEAFF	TGCGCCAGCAGCTTGGGACCGGTGAACACTGAAGCTTTCTTT
TRBV2	-	-	TRBJ2-7	CATRRGSYEQYF	TGTGCCACTAGGAGGGGTTCCTACGAGCAGTACTTC
TRBV2	-	many	TRBJ1-1	CASSPDIKTEAFF	TGTGCCAGCAGTCCGGACATCAAAACTGAAGCTTTCTTT
TRBV27	-	-	TRBJ2-3	CASSLRGRQSTDTQYF	TGTGCCAGCAGTTTACGAGGGAGGCAAAGCACAGATACGCAGTATTTT
TRBV4-1	TRBD1	once	TRBJ1-4	CASSHSQTDRVLNEKLFF	TGCGCCAGCAGCCACTCCCAGACGGACAGGGTCCTTAATGAAAAACTGTTTTTT
TRBV7-3	-	-	TRBJ2-6	CASSFRSSSGANVLTF	TGTGCCAGCAGCTTTCGCAGCAGCTCTGGGGCCAACGTCCTGACTTTC
TRBV7-9	-	-	TRBJ1-1	CASSPSNLPMNTEAFF	TGTGCCAGCAGTCCGTCAAACTTGCCCATGAACACTGAAGCTTTCTTT